These 3 T cell receptor beta chains were sequenced from one sample in a study of CD8+CD57+ T cells in acquired aplastic anemia. Genomic DNA provided the template from which TCR beta VDJ and CDR3 profiles were obtained. TCRdb itself ran the reads through MiXCR, one entry per CDR3 protein. The sample has about 58,000 distinct CDR3 sequences, approximately 54% seen once. All sequencing subjects had displayed CD8+CD57+ cell expansion on flow cytometry. Specimen: sorted CD4+, CD8+, or CD8+CD57+ T cells (not recorded which) from PBMCs. These receptors all stem from a human donor with aplastic anemia.

This clonotype occurred many times. The chain has TRBV4-1 and TRBJ2-1; 8 nucleotides line up with TRBD2. After removal of 0 bases from V and 9 bases from J, the junction contained 13 bases not matched to a gene. The CDR3 loop spans 17 amino acids. Germline V gene data show CDR1 as MGHRA and CDR2 as YSYEKL. In DNA, the CDR3 is TGCGCCAGCAGCCAAGATCTCGTAGCGGGGCCCCTGGGTGAGCAGTTCTTC. Translation: CASSQDLVAGPLGEQFF.

The chain couples TRBV19 to TRBJ1-6; D is uncertain. Trimming removed 8 bases from V and 7 bases from J, with 9 bases in between. The V gene's germline CDR1 is LNHDA and CDR2 SQIVND (reference sequence). This CDR3 is built from 12 residues. The CDR3 spells CASWEPNSPLHF. For the CDR3, the DNA is TGTGCCAGTTGGGAGCCCAATTCACCCCTCCACTTT.

This clonotype was found once. The rearrangement links TRBV2 to TRBJ1-5; 7 nucleotides agree with TRBD1. From germline, CDR1 is SNHLY and CDR2 FYNNEI. The CDR3 loop spans 15 amino acids. J gave up 4 bases and V 6 bases, and 9 bases lay outside the gene matches. The CDR3 region is CASSQDLTGNQPQHF. The CDR3 DNA sequence: TGTGCCAGCAGCCAAGATTTGACAGGGAATCAGCCCCAGCATTTT. Together with reference TRBV2 and TRBJ1-5, the CDR3 gives the full variable domain: EPEVTQTPSHQVTQMGQEVILRCVPISNHLYFYWYRQILGQKVEFLVSFYNNEISEKSEIFDDQFSVERPDGSNFTLKIRSTKLEDSAMYFCASSQDLTGNQPQHFGDGTRLSIL.